The 24 T cell receptor beta chains given below trace back to one sample, sequenced in a study of T cell responses to AZD1222 COVID-19 vaccine. Sequencing was performed with immunoSEQ multiplex PCR; in TCRdb, only in-frame clones are kept and a portion is missing. The profile shows approximately 150,000 clones, over 80% of them singletons. The input for sequencing was peripheral blood, taken 28 days after the second AZD1222 dose. The origin of the receptors is an adult who received the AZD1222 COVID-19 vaccine.

The rearrangement joins TRBV10-2 to TRBJ2-7, with D possibly matching TRBD2 (6 bases). The germline gives CDR1 WSHSY, CDR2 SAAADI. The ends were cut back, 4 bases at V and 2 bases at J, with 12 bases in the middle. This CDR3 is built from 14 residues. The CDR3 region is CASSGGWGAYEQYF. In DNA, the CDR3 is TGCGCCAGCAGTGGCGGGTGGGGGGCCTACGAGCAGTACTTC.

The chain links TRBV27 to TRBJ1-5; D possibly corresponds to TRBD1 (5 bases). The CDR3 loop spans 15 amino acids. Trimming removed 6 bases from V and 7 bases from J, with 19 bases in between. The germline V gene has CDR1 MNHEY and CDR2 SMNVEV (reference sequence). The CDR3 loop is CASSYSSGWGQPQHF. In DNA form, the CDR3 reads TGTGCCAGCAGCTACAGTTCAGGGTGGGGACAGCCCCAGCATTTT.

This chain connects TRBV24-1 to TRBJ2-1; 9 bases are a match to TRBD2. The CDR3 spans 16 residues. Germline CDR1 KGHDR, CDR2 SFDVKD. J lost 6 bases, V lost 2 bases, and 7 bases had no gene match. CDR3 bases: TGTGCCACCAGTGATTGGCTGGCGGGAGGGTCCAATGAGCAGTTCTTC. Translation gives CATSDWLAGGSNEQFF.

J is TRBJ2-5 and V is TRBV14; 12 nucleotides line up with TRBD2. The CDR3 runs 20 residues. With V trimmed by 0 bases and J by 5 bases, 16 bases remained unmatched. Germline CDR1 SGHDN, CDR2 FVKESK. The CDR3 sequence: CASSQEEGGLAGRPGETQYF. For the CDR3, the DNA is TGTGCCAGCAGCCAAGAGGAGGGCGGACTAGCGGGGCGCCCGGGGGAGACCCAGTACTTC. Together with reference TRBV14 and TRBJ2-5, the CDR3 gives the full variable domain: EAGVTQFPSHSVIEKGQTVTLRCDPISGHDNLYWYRRVMGKEIKFLLHFVKESKQDESGMPNNRFLAERTGGTYSTLKVQPAELEDSGVYFCASSQEEGGLAGRPGETQYFGPGTRLLVL.

The count of this clone is one. The chain combines TRBV19 with TRBJ2-2; 8 positions match TRBD1. Germline-derived CDR1 and CDR2 are LNHDA and SQIVND (reference sequence). V lost 7 bases to trimming and J lost 4 bases; unmatched junction nucleotides: 5. This CDR3 is 14 amino acids long. This chain's CDR3 is CASTNQGATGELFF. CDR3 bases: TGTGCCAGTACTAATCAGGGGGCCACCGGGGAGCTGTTTTTT. Full variable domain (missing parts from reference TRBV19 and TRBJ2-2): DGGITQSPKYLFRKEGQNVTLSCEQNLNHDAMYWYRQDPGQGLRLIYYSQIVNDFQKGDIAEGYSVSREKKESFPLTVTSAQKNPTAFYLCASTNQGATGELFFGEGSRLTVL.

The CDR3 DNA sequence: TGTGCCTGGAGGTTGACAGAGAACACTGAAGCTTTCTTT. Its protein product is CAWRLTENTEAFF. V is TRBV30 and J is TRBJ1-1, with D tentatively TRBD1 (5 bases). This CDR3 is built from 13 residues. From germline, CDR1 is GTSNPN and CDR2 SVGIG (reference sequence). V lost 3 bases to trimming and J lost 1 base, with 9 bases between them.

This rearrangement joins TRBV25-1 to TRBJ1-2; TRBD1 aligns across 8 bases. The V gene's germline CDR1 is MGHDK and CDR2 SYGVNS. This CDR3 is built from 14 residues. Losses at the gene ends were 1 base for V and 7 bases for J; bases not matched to a gene: 5. CDR3 loop: CASSEWTGKSGYTF. CDR3 DNA sequence: TGTGCCAGCAGTGAATGGACAGGGAAGAGTGGCTACACCTTC.

The chain recombines TRBV6-4 with TRBJ1-4; no definite D call. The CDR3 is 13 residues long. Germline V gene sequence: CDR1 MRHNA, CDR2 SNTAGT. V was pared by 3 bases and J by 8 bases, with 10 bases between. CDR3 bases: TGTGCCAGCAGTGAACAGCCAAGGGAAAAACTGTTTTTT. It encodes CASSEQPREKLFF.

The chain couples TRBV6-2 or TRBV6-3 to TRBJ2-1, with TRBD1 matching over 9 bases. This CDR3 has 16 residues. The ends lost 0 bases at V and 7 bases at J; junction bases unmatched: 7. Germline CDR1 MNHEY, CDR2 SVGEGT. DNA for the CDR3: TGTGCCAGCAGTTACTCGGAGACAGGGGGATGGAATGAGCAGTTCTTC. This codes for CASSYSETGGWNEQFF.

This chain links TRBV4-2 with TRBJ1-2; 9 bases fit TRBD1. This CDR3 comprises 16 residues. V trimming: 0 bases; J trimming: 3 bases; junction bases outside the gene matches: 5. Germline CDR1 and CDR2: LGHNA and YNFKEQ. CDR3 sequence (DNA): TGTGCCAGCAGCCAAGAAACAGGGGGCGGCCACTATGGCTACACCTTC. It encodes CASSQETGGGHYGYTF.

The chain is built from TRBV6-5 and TRBJ2-5; TRBD2 aligns across 12 bases. Germline V gene data show CDR1 as MNHEY and CDR2 as SVGAGI. The V gene end was trimmed by 4 bases and the J gene end by 9 bases; junction bases not matched to a gene: 12. The CDR3 has 16 amino acids. The CDR3 region is CASSLRARTSGKAQYF. Written as DNA, the CDR3 is TGTGCCAGCAGTTTAAGGGCCAGGACTAGCGGGAAAGCCCAGTACTTC.

The chain carries TRBV5-1 and TRBJ1-2; D unresolved. Germline CDR1 is SGHRS and CDR2 is YFSETQ. The V and J ends lost 1 base and 4 bases respectively, with 11 bases between them. The CDR3 covers 14 residues. The CDR3, as DNA: TGCGCCAGCAGCTTGTCGGTGACGAGCTATGGCTACACCTTC. Its protein product is CASSLSVTSYGYTF.

The chain combines TRBV28 with TRBJ1-3, with D possibly TRBD1 on 5 matching bases. V gave up 3 bases and J gave up 2 bases, with 14 bases separating them. CDR1 and CDR2 from the germline V gene are MDHEN and SYDVKM. The CDR3 totals 16 residues. CDR3 sequence: CASSLGTGDTGNTIYF. CDR3 sequence (DNA): TGTGCCAGCAGTTTGGGGACCGGAGACACTGGAAACACCATATATTTT.

Here the CDR3 DNA reads TGTGCCAGCAGCCGGGGGGGACAGGAAAAACTGTTTTTT. Protein: CASSRGGQEKLFF. The V call is TRBV3-1 (or the pseudogene TRBV3-2), the J call TRBJ1-4, with TRBD1 identical over 7 bases. The J segment lost 8 bases and the V segment lost 4 bases, leaving 4 bases of the junction unmatched. The CDR3 sequence is 13 residues long. The germline CDR1 and CDR2 sequences are LGHDT and YNNKEL (reference sequence).

This clone was seen once. The chain recombines TRBV7-9 with TRBJ1-4; D not resolved. CDR3 length: 15 amino acids. Germline V CDR1 and CDR2: SEHNR, FQNEAQ (reference sequence). V was pared by 5 bases and J by 5 bases, with 15 bases between. The CDR3 here is CASSPSRTDNEKLFF. CDR3 coding DNA: TGTGCCAGCAGCCCATCCCGGACGGACAATGAAAAACTGTTTTTT.

V is TRBV19 and J is TRBJ2-2, with a possible D match to TRBD1 (5 bases). Trimming shortened V by 7 bases and J by 0 bases, and 9 bases separated the two germline ends. The germline CDR1 and CDR2 sequences are LNHDA and SQIVND (reference sequence). The CDR3 has 14 residues. DNA for the CDR3: TGTGCCAGTACCCAGGGATCGAACACCGGGGAGCTGTTTTTT. Its translation: CASTQGSNTGELFF.

The CDR3: CASSQDHSRQPQHF. In nucleotides, the CDR3 is TGTGCCAGCAGCCAAGATCATTCCCGCCAGCCCCAGCATTTT. The gene calls are TRBV3-1 (or the pseudogene TRBV3-2) and TRBJ1-5; D is undetermined. In germline, CDR1 is LGHDT, CDR2 YNNKEL (reference sequence). V was pared by 0 bases and J by 7 bases, with 10 bases between. This CDR3 is built from 14 residues.

This rearrangement joins TRBV9 to TRBJ2-1, with a weak D call TRBD1 (5 bases). Germline V CDR1 and CDR2: SGDLS, YYNGEE. Between the trimmed V and J ends, which lost 4 bases and 8 bases, there was a span of 16 bases. The CDR3 sequence is 14 residues long. The CDR3 DNA reads TGTGCCAGCAGCCCGGTGACCTCACAGGATGAGCAGTTCTTC. It translates to CASSPVTSQDEQFF.

J is TRBJ1-2 and V is TRBV10-3; D unresolved. V lost 2 bases and J 8 bases, leaving 15 bases between the germline ends. Germline CDR1 and CDR2: ENHRY and SYGVKD. This CDR3 spans 14 amino acids. The chain's CDR3 is CAISEEDTASGYTF. CDR3 nucleotide sequence: TGTGCCATCAGTGAGGAGGATACTGCGTCAGGCTACACCTTC.

The rearrangement joins TRBV2 to TRBJ1-5, with 7 bases aligning to TRBD1. From germline, CDR1 is SNHLY and CDR2 FYNNEI. Trimming removed 3 bases from V and 0 bases from J; junction bases left unmatched: 8. CDR3 length equals 17 residues. Here the CDR3 reads CASSEEGTVYSNQPQHF. CDR3 nucleotide sequence: TGTGCCAGCAGTGAGGAGGGGACAGTATATAGCAATCAGCCCCAGCATTTT.

The chain has TRBV27 and TRBJ1-5; the match to TRBD1 covers 8 bases. Losses at the gene ends were 5 bases for V and 0 bases for J; bases not matched to a gene: 9. Per the germline V gene, CDR1 is MNHEY and CDR2 is SMNVEV (reference sequence). This CDR3 has 17 residues. The CDR3 nucleotides read TGTGCCAGCAGTCCGCGACGGACAGGGAATAGCAATCAGCCCCAGCATTTT. This gives the protein CASSPRRTGNSNQPQHF.

This chain uses TRBV27 with TRBJ2-1; D is unresolved. V gave up 0 bases and J gave up 4 bases, with 7 bases separating them. The germline V gene has CDR1 MNHEY and CDR2 SMNVEV (reference sequence). The CDR3 is 14 residues long. The CDR3 loop is CASSLSRGYNEQFF. The CDR3 DNA reads as TGTGCCAGCAGTTTATCGAGAGGATACAATGAGCAGTTCTTC.

This chain connects TRBV6-5 to TRBJ2-1, with 8 bases lining up with TRBD1. There are 15 residues in the CDR3. From germline, CDR1 is MNHEY and CDR2 SVGAGI. Trimming took 5 bases from V and 5 from J; bases not matched to a gene: 8. As DNA, the CDR3 is TGTGCCAGCAGTAGTACGGACAGGGTGCACAATGAGCAGTTCTTC. Translating gives CASSSTDRVHNEQFF.

This clone came up once. The rearrangement uses TRBV20-1 and TRBJ1-5; 8 bases are a match to TRBD1. CDR1 DFQATT and CDR2 SNEGSKA come from the germline V gene (reference sequence). The CDR3 loop spans 16 amino acids. V was clipped by 3 bases and J by 3 bases; unmatched bases: 10. CDR3 DNA sequence: TGCAGTGCTAGTCCTAGGACAGGGACCCCCAATCAGCCCCAGCATTTT. Translated, it gives CSASPRTGTPNQPQHF.